A single T cell receptor (beta chain) is shown here with its context. The sample comes from a study of blood T cell repertoires in COVID-19. As for the study in general: The study drew acute and convalescent COVID-19 samples from the United States, Italy and Spain. Sources were T cells, B-cell-depleted T cells, or PBMCs; the material itself was cDNA or gDNA.

Under the authors' procedure: Amplifying reference gene primers gave estimates of nucleated cell counts. Clones were sequenced by immunoSEQ multiplex PCR, and TCRdb holds only the in-frame ones, with some missing. V, J and clone size are taken as reported in that table, and D and trimming were inferred from the DNA itself. Of about 250,000 clones listed, about 83% are singletons. Germline CDR1 and CDR2: SGHTA and FQGNSA. V was pared by 5 bases and J by 2 bases, with 13 bases between. This CDR3 comprises 16 residues. This receptor was obtained from a man aged 40-49 years with active or convalescent COVID-19. The chain joins TRBV7-2 to TRBJ1-6; D perhaps matches TRBD1 (5 bases). Sample: peripheral blood. CDR3 loop: CASSPGSGAYNSPLHF. The CDR3, as DNA: TGTGCCAGCAGCCCTGGATCGGGGGCCTATAATTCACCCCTCCACTTT. The full variable domain, in which reference TRBV7-2 and TRBJ1-6 provide the parts outside the CDR3, is GAGVSQSPSNKVTEKGKDVELRCDPISGHTALYWYRQSLGQGLEFLIYFQGNSAPDKSGLPSDRFSAERTGGSVSTLTIQRTQQEDSAVYLCASSPGSGAYNSPLHFGNGTRLTVT.